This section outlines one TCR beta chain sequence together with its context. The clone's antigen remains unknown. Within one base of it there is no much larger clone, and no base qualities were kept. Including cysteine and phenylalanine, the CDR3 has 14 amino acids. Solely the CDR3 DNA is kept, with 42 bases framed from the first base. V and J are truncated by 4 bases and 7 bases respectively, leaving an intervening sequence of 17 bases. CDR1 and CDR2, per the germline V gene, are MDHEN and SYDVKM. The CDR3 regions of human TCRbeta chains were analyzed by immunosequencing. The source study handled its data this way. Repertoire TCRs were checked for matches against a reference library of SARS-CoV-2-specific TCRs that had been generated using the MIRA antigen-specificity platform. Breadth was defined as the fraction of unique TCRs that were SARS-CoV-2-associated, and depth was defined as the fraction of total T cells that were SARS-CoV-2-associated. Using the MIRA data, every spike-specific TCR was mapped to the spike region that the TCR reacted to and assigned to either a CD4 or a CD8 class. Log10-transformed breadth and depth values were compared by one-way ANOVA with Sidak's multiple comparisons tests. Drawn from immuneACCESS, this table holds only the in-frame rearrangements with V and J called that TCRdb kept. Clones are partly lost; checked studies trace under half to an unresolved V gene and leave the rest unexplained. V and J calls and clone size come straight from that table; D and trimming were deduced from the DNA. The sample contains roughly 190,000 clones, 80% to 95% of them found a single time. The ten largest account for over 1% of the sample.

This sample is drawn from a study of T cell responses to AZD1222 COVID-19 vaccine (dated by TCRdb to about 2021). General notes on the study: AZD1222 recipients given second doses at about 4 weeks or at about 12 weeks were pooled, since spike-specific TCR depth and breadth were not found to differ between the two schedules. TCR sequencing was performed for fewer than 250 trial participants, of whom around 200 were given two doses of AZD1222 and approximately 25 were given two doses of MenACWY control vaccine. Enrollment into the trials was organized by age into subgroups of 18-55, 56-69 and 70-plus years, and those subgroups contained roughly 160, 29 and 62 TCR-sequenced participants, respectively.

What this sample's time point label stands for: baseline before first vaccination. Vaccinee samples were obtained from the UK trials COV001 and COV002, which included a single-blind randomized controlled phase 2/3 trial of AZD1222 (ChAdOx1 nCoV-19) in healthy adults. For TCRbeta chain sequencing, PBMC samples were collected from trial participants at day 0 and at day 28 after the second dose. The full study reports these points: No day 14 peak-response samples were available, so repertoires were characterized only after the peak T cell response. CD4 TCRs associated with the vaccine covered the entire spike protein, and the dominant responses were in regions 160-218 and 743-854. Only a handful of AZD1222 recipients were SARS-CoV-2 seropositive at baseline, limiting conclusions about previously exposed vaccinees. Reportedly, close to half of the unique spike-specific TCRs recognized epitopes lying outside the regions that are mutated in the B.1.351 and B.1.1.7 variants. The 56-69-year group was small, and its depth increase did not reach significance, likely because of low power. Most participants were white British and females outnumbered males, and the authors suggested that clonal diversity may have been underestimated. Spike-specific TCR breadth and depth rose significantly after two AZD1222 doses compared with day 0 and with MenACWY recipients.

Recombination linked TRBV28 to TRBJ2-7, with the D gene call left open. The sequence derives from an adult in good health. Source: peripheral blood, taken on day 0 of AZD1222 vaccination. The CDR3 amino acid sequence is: CASSSPHLGWEQYF. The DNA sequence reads TGTGCCAGCAGTTCCCCACACTTAGGGTGGGAGCAGTACTTC.